These T cell receptor beta chains were read from a single sample in a study of blood T cell repertoires in COVID-19. Libraries were prepared by immunoSEQ multiplex PCR; TCRdb keeps only in-frame clonotypes and omits some of them. The sample carries about 46,000 clones, more than 75% recorded once. The sequenced sample consisted of peripheral blood. The receptors come from a man aged 50 or older with active COVID-19. Both conserved end residues are part of each CDR3. The D gene is left open where the match is weak. Only some rows state a clone size, as once, few, many or a class for expanded clones.

v_call: TRBV3-1/TRBV3-2; d_call: TRBD2; clone_size: -; j_call: TRBJ2-1; cdr3_nt: TGTGCCAGCAGCTCACATTTGGGGACTAGCGGGGCGTCCTACAATGAGCAGTTCTTC; cdr3_aa: CASSSHLGTSGASYNEQFF
v_call: TRBV5-5; d_call: TRBD1; clone_size: -; j_call: TRBJ1-4; cdr3_nt: TGTGCCAGCAGCCCGGACGAGGGGGCCCGGGATGAAAAACTGTTTTTT; cdr3_aa: CASSPDEGARDEKLFF
v_call: TRBV19; d_call: TRBD2; clone_size: -; j_call: TRBJ2-5; cdr3_nt: TGTGCCAGTAAGCAAGGAGCTAGCGGGAGGATGGAGACCCAGTACTTC; cdr3_aa: CASKQGASGRMETQYF
v_call: TRBV5-6; d_call: -; clone_size: -; j_call: TRBJ1-2; cdr3_nt: TGTGCCAGCAGCTTGGCCGGGGGGAATGGCTACACCTTC; cdr3_aa: CASSLAGGNGYTF
v_call: TRBV5-1; d_call: -; clone_size: -; j_call: TRBJ2-7; cdr3_nt: TGCGCCAGCAGCTTGGAACAAGACGAGCAGTACTTC; cdr3_aa: CASSLEQDEQYF
v_call: TRBV28; d_call: TRBD2; clone_size: -; j_call: TRBJ2-2; cdr3_nt: TGTGCCAGCAGGGCGACTAGCGGGAACACCGGGGAGCTGTTTTTT; cdr3_aa: CASRATSGNTGELFF
v_call: TRBV11-2; d_call: -; clone_size: few; j_call: TRBJ1-4; cdr3_nt: TGTGCCAGCAGCTTGTTTCAGGGTGATGAAAAACTGTTTTTT; cdr3_aa: CASSLFQGDEKLFF
v_call: TRBV29-1; d_call: TRBD1; clone_size: -; j_call: TRBJ2-2; cdr3_nt: TGCAGCGGCGGGACAGGTTCAACCGGGGAGCTGTTTTTT; cdr3_aa: CSGGTGSTGELFF
v_call: TRBV6-5; d_call: -; clone_size: once; j_call: TRBJ2-1; cdr3_nt: TGTGCCAGCAGTCATAACTTGGAAGGGGGCAATGAGCAGTTCTTC; cdr3_aa: CASSHNLEGGNEQFF
v_call: TRBV4-2; d_call: TRBD2; clone_size: -; j_call: TRBJ2-5; cdr3_nt: TGTGCCAGCAGCCAAGTTCTGGGGGGGGTCGGGCAAGAGACCCAGTACTTC; cdr3_aa: CASSQVLGGVGQETQYF
v_call: TRBV5-1; d_call: -; clone_size: -; j_call: TRBJ2-2; cdr3_nt: TGCGCCAGCAGCTTGTGGCAGACCGGGGAGCTGTTTTTT; cdr3_aa: CASSLWQTGELFF
v_call: TRBV28; d_call: TRBD1; clone_size: -; j_call: TRBJ1-1; cdr3_nt: TGTGCCAGCAGTTCGACAGGGGGCGCGGGGACTGAAGCTTTCTTT; cdr3_aa: CASSSTGGAGTEAFF
v_call: TRBV9; d_call: TRBD1; clone_size: -; j_call: TRBJ2-1; cdr3_nt: TGTGCCAGCAGCGTTGAACAGGGGGCATCCTACAATGAGCAGTTCTTC; cdr3_aa: CASSVEQGASYNEQFF
v_call: TRBV7-9; d_call: TRBD2; clone_size: -; j_call: TRBJ2-3; cdr3_nt: TGTGCCAGCAGCCCGGGACTAGCGGTTCCGCTACGACGGACAGATACGCAGTATTTT; cdr3_aa: CASSPGLAVPLRRTDTQYF
v_call: TRBV14; d_call: TRBD1; clone_size: -; j_call: TRBJ1-1; cdr3_nt: TGTGCCAGCAGCCCCTACAGGGGGCGGGTCACTGAAGCTTTCTTT; cdr3_aa: CASSPYRGRVTEAFF
v_call: TRBV6-4; d_call: TRBD1; clone_size: -; j_call: TRBJ2-5; cdr3_nt: TGTGCCAGCAGTGACTCGGACAGGGAAGCGGAGACCCAGTACTTC; cdr3_aa: CASSDSDREAETQYF